This entry lists 27 T cell receptor beta chains sequenced from one sample in a study of blood T cell repertoires in COVID-19. Measured with immunoSEQ multiplex PCR; TCRdb has only the in-frame clones, and not every one. The sample has more than 250,000 clones, 75% to 90% seen once. The source material was peripheral blood. The receptor set was obtained from a man in his 60s who had recovered from COVID-19.

The chain recombines TRBV6-4 with TRBJ1-5; D not certain. The CDR3 is 13 residues long. The V end lost 3 bases, the J end lost 7 bases, and 10 bases lay between the germline ends. CDR1 MRHNA and CDR2 SNTAGT come from the germline V gene. The CDR3 sequence is CASSEKGGQPQHF. CDR3 DNA sequence: TGTGCCAGCAGTGAAAAGGGAGGCCAGCCCCAGCATTTT.

This clone was detected only once. This rearrangement joins TRBV10-3 to TRBJ2-7, with D uncertain. Germline V CDR1 and CDR2: ENHRY, SYGVKD. Between the trimmed V and J ends, which lost 3 bases and 1 base, there was a span of 7 bases. This CDR3 spans 13 amino acids. In DNA form, the CDR3 reads TGTGCCATCAGTGATCGACATTCCTACGAGCAGTACTTC. Translating it yields CAISDRHSYEQYF.

This rearrangement joins TRBV9 to TRBJ2-3, with a tentative D call TRBD2 (6 bases). Germline V gene sequence: CDR1 SGDLS, CDR2 YYNGEE. V was shortened by 4 bases and J by 0 bases, with 15 bases between the two germline ends. The CDR3 extends over 16 amino acids. CDR3 DNA sequence: TGTGCCAGCAGCCTCCGGGGCGGGGATAGCACAGATACGCAGTATTTT. Its translation is CASSLRGGDSTDTQYF.

With regard to this clone: The sample contains more than one DNA sequence encoding this CDR3. The chain is built from TRBV6-5 and TRBJ2-2; D perhaps matches TRBD1 (5 bases). There are 15 residues in the CDR3. V lost 2 bases and J 0 bases, leaving 7 bases between the germline ends. Looked up from germline, CDR1 is MNHEY and CDR2 is SVGAGI. The CDR3 loop reads CASSYRGSNTGELFF. For the CDR3, the DNA is TGTGCCAGCAGTTACAGGGGATCGAACACCGGGGAGCTGTTTTTT.

This chain links TRBV7-3 with TRBJ2-6; no reliable D call. Germline V gene sequence: CDR1 SGHTA, CDR2 FQGTGA. The CDR3 is made up of 16 amino acids. Trimming removed 5 bases at V and 0 bases at J, with 11 bases between. CDR3 coding DNA: TGTGCCAGCAGCCTCAACACGTTCTCTGGGGCCAACGTCCTGACTTTC. It translates to CASSLNTFSGANVLTF.

This clone was found once. V is TRBV5-5 and J is TRBJ1-1, with D possibly matching TRBD1 (5 bases). V lost 3 bases to trimming and J lost 4 bases, with 7 bases between them. This CDR3 has 12 residues. Germline CDR1 and CDR2: SGHKS and YYEKEE (reference sequence). This CDR3 is CASSWRGTEAFF. CDR3 DNA: TGTGCCAGCAGCTGGAGGGGCACTGAAGCTTTCTTT.

V gene TRBV5-5 combines with J gene TRBJ1-1, with unresolved D. The CDR3 runs 14 residues. V lost 0 bases and J lost 0, with 6 bases in between. Germline V gives CDR1 SGHKS, CDR2 YYEKEE (reference sequence). This CDR3 is CASSLAPVNTEAFF. The CDR3 nucleotides read TGTGCCAGCAGCTTGGCGCCGGTGAACACTGAAGCTTTCTTT.

This sequence joins TRBV10-1 and TRBJ2-1; 13 bases match TRBD2. V was clipped by 3 bases and J by 6 bases; unmatched bases: 14. Germline V CDR1 and CDR2: WNHNN, SYGVQD (reference sequence). This CDR3 has 19 amino acids. CDR3 protein: CASSDAVGTSGTISNEQFF. CDR3 nucleotide sequence: TGCGCCAGCAGTGATGCCGTCGGGACTAGCGGGACGATCAGCAATGAGCAGTTCTTC.

A few counts support this clone. The chain joins TRBV24-1 to TRBJ1-2; D might be TRBD1 (5 bases). CDR1 is KGHDR and CDR2 is SFDVKD in the germline V gene. The V end was cut by 1 base, the J end by 6 bases, with 11 bases between. This CDR3 spans 14 amino acids. The CDR3 sequence is CATSDFRQGDGYTF. CDR3 bases: TGTGCCACCAGTGATTTTCGGCAGGGCGATGGCTACACCTTC.

The chain joins TRBV5-6 to TRBJ1-1; unclear D gene. Germline V gives CDR1 SGHDT, CDR2 YYEEEE. The CDR3 runs 12 residues. The V end lost 4 bases, the J end lost 6 bases, and 10 bases lay between the germline ends. CDR3 nucleotide sequence: TGTGCCAGCAGCCAAGTGGCAGCTGAAGCTTTCTTT. Residues: CASSQVAAEAFF. The whole variable domain, filled in from reference TRBV5-6 and TRBJ1-1, reads DAGVTQSPTHLIKTRGQQVTLRCSPKSGHDTVSWYQQALGQGPQFIFQYYEEEERQRGNFPDRFSGHQFPNYSSELNVNALLLGDSALYLCASSQVAAEAFFGQGTRLTVV.

The J gene is TRBJ2-7, the V gene TRBV27; 16 bases match TRBD2. The CDR3 runs to 18 residues. J lost 4 bases, V lost 6 bases, and 12 bases had no gene match. CDR1 and CDR2 from the germline V gene are MNHEY and SMNVEV (reference sequence). The CDR3 DNA sequence: TGTGCCAGCAGCCTTGGGACTAGCGGGAGGGGTACTGGGTACGAGCAGTACTTC. Translation gives CASSLGTSGRGTGYEQYF.

The genes are TRBV6-6 and TRBJ2-6; the match to TRBD2 covers 11 bases. V shed 5 bases and J 5 bases; nucleotides not matched to a gene: 8. The germline gives CDR1 MNHNY, CDR2 SVGAGI (reference sequence). This CDR3 spans 17 amino acids. CDR3 coding DNA: TGTGCCAGCAGTCGCCCGGGACTAGCGGACCGGGCCAACGTCCTGACTTTC. Translated, it gives CASSRPGLADRANVLTF.

This rearrangement joins TRBV4-1 to TRBJ2-5; 14 bases agree with TRBD2. The CDR3 sequence is 17 residues long. V lost 4 bases to trimming and J lost 0 bases; unmatched junction nucleotides: 4. Germline lookup yields CDR1 MGHRA and CDR2 YSYEKL. The CDR3 here is CASSPGLAGVYQETQYF. The CDR3 nucleotides read TGCGCCAGCAGCCCGGGACTAGCGGGGGTCTACCAAGAGACCCAGTACTTC.

J is TRBJ2-1 and V is TRBV5-1; D possibly corresponds to TRBD1 (6 bases). Trimming shortened V by 5 bases and J by 6 bases, and 18 bases separated the two germline ends. This CDR3 is built from 15 residues. In germline, CDR1 is SGHRS, CDR2 YFSETQ. The CDR3 here is CASRAENTGSNEQFF. CDR3 DNA sequence: TGCGCCAGCAGAGCAGAAAATACAGGGTCCAATGAGCAGTTCTTC.

The chain is built from TRBV2 and TRBJ2-7; the D gene is possibly TRBD1 (6 bases). V dropped 8 bases and J dropped 0 bases, with 14 bases sitting between them. CDR1 and CDR2 (germline): SNHLY, FYNNEI. The CDR3 runs 14 residues. This chain's CDR3 is CASLFGTLSYEQYF. DNA for the CDR3: TGTGCCAGCTTGTTCGGGACACTCTCCTACGAGCAGTACTTC.

V and J are TRBV6-5 and TRBJ2-1; 8 bases are a match to TRBD2. CDR1 MNHEY and CDR2 SVGAGI come from the germline V gene. The CDR3 is 15 residues long. V dropped 5 bases and J dropped 0; count of bases not matched to a gene: 3. The CDR3 DNA reads TGTGCCAGCAGTCTGCTAGCGGGCTCCTACAATGAGCAGTTCTTC. Translation gives CASSLLAGSYNEQFF.

The chain's CDR3 is CASSLSGTGYTEAFF. The CDR3 DNA follows: TGTGCCAGCAGCTTATCCGGGACAGGGTACACTGAAGCTTTCTTT. The V call is TRBV5-6, the J call TRBJ1-1; TRBD1 matches 9 bases. Germline V CDR1 and CDR2: SGHDT, YYEEEE. The CDR3 spans 15 residues. V dropped 2 bases and J dropped 3; count of bases not matched to a gene: 5.

The V call is TRBV5-5, the J call TRBJ1-4; 7 bases map to TRBD1. Germline V lookup: CDR1 SGHKS, CDR2 YYEKEE (reference sequence). This CDR3 comprises 15 residues. The J segment lost 8 bases and the V segment lost 4 bases, leaving 11 bases of the junction unmatched. This CDR3 reads CASSPEGTAREKLFF. The DNA for the CDR3 is TGTGCCAGCAGCCCCGAGGGGACAGCACGGGAAAAACTGTTTTTT. Full variable domain (outside the CDR3, taken from reference TRBV5-5 and TRBJ1-4): DAGVTQSPTHLIKTRGQQVTLRCSPISGHKSVSWYQQVLGQGPQFIFQYYEKEERGRGNFPDRFSARQFPNYSSELNVNALLLGDSALYLCASSPEGTAREKLFFGSGTQLSVL.

The chain is built from TRBV27 and TRBJ2-7, with D tentatively TRBD2 (6 bases). The CDR3 spans 16 residues. The germline V gene has CDR1 MNHEY and CDR2 SMNVEV (reference sequence). The germline V and J ends were trimmed by 0 bases and 0 bases, with 12 bases remaining between them. Here the CDR3 reads CASSLSWGESSYEQYF. The CDR3 DNA sequence: TGTGCCAGCAGTTTATCATGGGGGGAGAGCTCCTACGAGCAGTACTTC.

The chain carries TRBV5-4 and TRBJ2-2; 14 bases agree with TRBD2. Germline V gives CDR1 SGHNT, CDR2 YYREEE (reference sequence). Trimming removed 4 bases from V and 7 bases from J; junction bases left unmatched: 3. The CDR3 length is 15 residues. The CDR3 protein is CASSTGLAGGGELFF. The CDR3 DNA reads as TGTGCCAGCAGCACAGGACTAGCGGGGGGCGGGGAGCTGTTTTTT. Drawing the rest from reference TRBV5-4 and TRBJ2-2, the complete variable domain is ETGVTQSPTHLIKTRGQQVTLRCSSQSGHNTVSWYQQALGQGPQFIFQYYREEENGRGNFPPRFSGLQFPNYSSELNVNALELDDSALYLCASSTGLAGGGELFFGEGSRLTVL.

This chain links TRBV5-4 with TRBJ1-2; 9 nucleotides agree with TRBD1. Unmatched junction bases numbered 5, after V lost 1 base and J lost 4 bases. The CDR3 extends over 15 amino acids. Germline CDR1 reads SGHNT; CDR2 reads YYREEE (reference sequence). The CDR3 DNA is TGTGCCAGCAGCTTGCGGAACAGGGGGCTCTATGGCTACACCTTC. Protein sequence: CASSLRNRGLYGYTF.

The rearrangement links TRBV7-3 to TRBJ1-3, with TRBD1 as a possible D gene (5 bases). Germline CDR1 SGHTA, CDR2 FQGTGA. V lost 8 bases and J lost 2, with 10 bases in between. The CDR3 has 13 residues. Here the CDR3 reads CASGREPGNTIYF. CDR3 DNA: TGTGCCAGCGGCAGGGAACCTGGAAACACCATATATTTT.

The V and J genes are TRBV19 and TRBJ2-7; TRBD2 aligns across 14 bases. Germline V CDR1 and CDR2: LNHDA, SQIVND (reference sequence). The CDR3 length is 15 residues. Trimming took 7 bases from V and 3 from J; bases not matched to a gene: 5. CDR3 in amino acids: CASTIGTSGSYEQYF. The CDR3 nucleotides read TGTGCCAGTACCATCGGGACTAGCGGGAGCTACGAGCAGTACTTC.

The chain uses TRBV2 and TRBJ1-3; no firm D call. Between the trimmed V and J ends, which lost 6 bases and 4 bases, there was a span of 16 bases. The CDR3 runs 15 residues. The germline V gene has CDR1 SNHLY and CDR2 FYNNEI. As DNA, the CDR3 is TGTGCCAGCAGCCGTGGAGGGAATCAGGGAAACACCATATATTTT. Translating it yields CASSRGGNQGNTIYF.

This clone appeared a single time. The CDR3 loop is CASSDREHYGYTF. As DNA, the CDR3 is TGTGCCAGCAGTGACAGGGAACACTATGGCTACACCTTC. The chain couples TRBV12-3 or TRBV12-4 to TRBJ1-2, with 7 bases that match TRBD1. CDR3 length: 13 residues. V shed 5 bases, J shed 3 bases, and the junction held 3 bases outside the gene matches.

The J gene is TRBJ1-1, the V gene TRBV5-4, with 10 positions matching TRBD1. J was trimmed by 1 base and V by 4 bases; bases with no gene match: 7. The CDR3 spans 16 residues. Germline lookup yields CDR1 SGHNT and CDR2 YYREEE (reference sequence). For the CDR3, the DNA is TGTGCCAGCAGCGGAAAGACAGGGGGCAGGAACACTGAAGCTTTCTTT. Protein: CASSGKTGGRNTEAFF.

The chain combines TRBV9 with TRBJ2-5; D is perhaps TRBD1 (5 bases). The CDR3 is 13 residues long. Germline V gene data show CDR1 as SGDLS and CDR2 as YYNGEE. V was pared by 0 bases and J by 7 bases, with 10 bases between. CDR3 bases: TGTGCCAGCAGCGTAGAGGGTCAGGGGACCCAGTACTTC. It encodes CASSVEGQGTQYF.